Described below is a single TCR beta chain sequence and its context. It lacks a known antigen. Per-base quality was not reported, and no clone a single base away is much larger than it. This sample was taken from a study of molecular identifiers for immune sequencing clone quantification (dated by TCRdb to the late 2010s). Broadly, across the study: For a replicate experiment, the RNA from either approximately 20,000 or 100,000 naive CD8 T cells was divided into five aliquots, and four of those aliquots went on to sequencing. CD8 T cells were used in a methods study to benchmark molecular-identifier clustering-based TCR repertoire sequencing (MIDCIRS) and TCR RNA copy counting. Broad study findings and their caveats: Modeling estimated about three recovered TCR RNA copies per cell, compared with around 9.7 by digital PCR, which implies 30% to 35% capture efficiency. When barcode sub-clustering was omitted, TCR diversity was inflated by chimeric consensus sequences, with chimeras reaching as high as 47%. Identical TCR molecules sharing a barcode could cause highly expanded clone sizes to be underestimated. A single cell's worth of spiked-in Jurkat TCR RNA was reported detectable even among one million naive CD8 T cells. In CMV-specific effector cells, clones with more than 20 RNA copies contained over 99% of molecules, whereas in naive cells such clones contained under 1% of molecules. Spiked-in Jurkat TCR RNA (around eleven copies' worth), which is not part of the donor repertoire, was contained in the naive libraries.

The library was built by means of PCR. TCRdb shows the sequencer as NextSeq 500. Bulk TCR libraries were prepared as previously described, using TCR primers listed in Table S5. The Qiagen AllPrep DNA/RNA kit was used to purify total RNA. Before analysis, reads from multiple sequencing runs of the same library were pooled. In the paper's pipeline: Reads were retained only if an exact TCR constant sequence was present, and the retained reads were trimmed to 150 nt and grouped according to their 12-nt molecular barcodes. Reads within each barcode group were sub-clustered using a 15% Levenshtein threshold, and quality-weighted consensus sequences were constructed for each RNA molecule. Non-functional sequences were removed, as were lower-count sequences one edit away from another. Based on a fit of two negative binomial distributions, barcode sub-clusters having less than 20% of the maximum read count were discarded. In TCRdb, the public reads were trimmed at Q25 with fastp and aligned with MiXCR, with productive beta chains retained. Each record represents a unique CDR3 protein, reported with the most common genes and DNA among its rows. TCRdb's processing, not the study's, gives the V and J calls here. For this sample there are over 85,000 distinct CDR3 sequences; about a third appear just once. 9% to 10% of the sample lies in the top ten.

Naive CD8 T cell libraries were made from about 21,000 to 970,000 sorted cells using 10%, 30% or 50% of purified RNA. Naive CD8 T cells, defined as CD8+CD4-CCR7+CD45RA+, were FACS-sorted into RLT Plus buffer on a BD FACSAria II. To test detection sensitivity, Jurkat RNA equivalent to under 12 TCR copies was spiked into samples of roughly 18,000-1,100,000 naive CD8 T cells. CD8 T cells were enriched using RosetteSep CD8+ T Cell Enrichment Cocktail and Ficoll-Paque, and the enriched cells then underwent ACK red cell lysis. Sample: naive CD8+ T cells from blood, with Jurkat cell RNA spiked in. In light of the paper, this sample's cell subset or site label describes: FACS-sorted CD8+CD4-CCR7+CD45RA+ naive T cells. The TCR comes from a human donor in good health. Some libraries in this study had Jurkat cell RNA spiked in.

The CDR3 protein sequence reads: CASSLGGGASGQPQHF. The DNA is TGTGCCAGCAGCCTTGGAGGGGGCGCGTCGGGTCAGCCCCAGCATTTT. The receptor chain draws on TRBV12-3 or TRBV12-4 and TRBJ1-5; the central 7 bases match TRBD1. Including cysteine and phenylalanine, the CDR3 has 16 amino acids. CDR3 DNA only is kept here, 48 bases in frame from base 1. Trimming takes 6 bases off V and 6 bases off J; junction bases not matched to a gene: 14.